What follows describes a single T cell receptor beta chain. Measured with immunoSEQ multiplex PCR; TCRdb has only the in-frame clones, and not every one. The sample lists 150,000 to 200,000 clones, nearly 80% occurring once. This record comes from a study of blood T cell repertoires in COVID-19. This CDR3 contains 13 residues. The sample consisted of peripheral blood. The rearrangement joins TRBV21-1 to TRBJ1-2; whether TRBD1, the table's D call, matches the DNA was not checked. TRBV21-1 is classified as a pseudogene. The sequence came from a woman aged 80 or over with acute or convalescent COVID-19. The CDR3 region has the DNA TGTGCCAGCAGCAACCAGGGGGTGCATGGCTACACCTTC. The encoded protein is CASSNQGVHGYTF.